The present entry profiles one T cell receptor (beta chain) with its context. This clonotype was counted only a few times. Its antigen is currently not known. The sample holds no much larger clone one base away, and base qualities are not on file. The CDR3 sequence holds 15 residues, the cysteine and phenylalanine included. Just CDR3 DNA is preserved here, 45 bases in frame from base 1. The CDR1 and CDR2 encoded by the germline V gene are SGHTA and FQGNSA. Trimming removed 2 bases from V and 3 bases from J, leaving 14 bases between the germline ends. These data belong to a study of Graves' ophthalmopathy and Graves' hyperthyroidism (dated by TCRdb to 2016 to 2019). Regarding the study in general: Peripheral blood was collected before any treatment was given, at the time of initial diagnosis. In total, 135 blood samples were TCR-sequenced: approximately 42 ophthalmopathy, around 75 hyperthyroidism and some 17 hyperthyroidism-to-ophthalmopathy patients. Once sampling was done, hyperthyroidism patients were given methimazole at a starting dose of 30 mg daily, while ophthalmopathy patients were given high-dose intravenous methylprednisolone. In more than five hyperthyroidism patients, T-cell repertoires of thyroid tissue and blood were compared. An independent validation cohort comprised around 19 hyperthyroidism patients and about 16 patients who later progressed from hyperthyroidism to ophthalmopathy. TCR beta repertoire signatures were used to distinguish Graves' ophthalmopathy from Graves' hyperthyroidism and to predict progression to ophthalmopathy. A discovery set of 90 to 100 patients (43 ophthalmopathy, 60 or so stable hyperthyroidism) was enrolled to explore V-J signatures distinguishing ophthalmopathy from hyperthyroidism.

The ophthalmopathy patients had moderately to severely active disease, with a Clinical Activity Score of 3 or higher, a NOSPECS grade of 4 or higher, and a disease duration of less than 3 months. Patients with other autoimmune diseases, uncontrolled infections, pregnancy or lactation were excluded. Diagnosis was based on clinical symptoms, serum thyroxine, TRAb, thyroid ultrasound and orbital computed tomography. Ficoll-Paque density gradient centrifugation was used to isolate PBMCs from around 9.1 ml of fresh peripheral blood. Trizol reagent was used to extract the total RNA, and its quality was then checked on an Agilent 2100 Bioanalyzer. TCR beta CDR3 regions were amplified from RNA transcripts for repertoire sequencing. The first round of RT-PCR was done with HTBI primers and the Qiagen OneStep RT-PCR kit, and was followed by a second round of multiplex PCR, then size selection and purification. Libraries were sequenced paired-end with 100 bp reads on an Illumina HiSeq2000. In the original analysis: Reads were processed with SOAPnuke, discarding reads with adapters, uncalled bases, mean Phred below 15, or no exact constant-primer or identifier match. COPE v1.2.5 was used to merge the high-quality paired reads. Each unique nucleotide sequence was defined as a clonotype, and clonotypes were aligned to IMGT TRB V, D and J references with MiTCR v1.1. The analysis was limited to V-J combinations with a frequency above 0.0001, which together covered about 99% of the repertoires. A TCR clonal expansion and chaos score per V-J combination was defined as the ratio of F50 clonal expansion to chaos observed in the TCRdist matrix. Welch's t-statistics and random forest were used to reduce features to more than ten V-J combinations, which were fed into a naive Bayes classifier. The similarity between thyroid and blood repertoires was quantified using the Morisita-Horn index. In TCRdb, the public reads were trimmed at Q25 with fastp and aligned with MiXCR, with productive beta chains retained. One record per CDR3 amino acid sequence lists the most common genes and DNA. It is TCRdb's table, rather than the study itself, that gives the V and J calls and clone size. Recorded for this sample are 200,000 to 300,000 distinct CDR3 sequences; approximately 42% of them occurred a single time. Around half of the sample comes from the top ten.

General conclusions and limits of the study: No statistical method was used to set the sample size in advance, and the investigators knew which group each participant was assigned to. Most expanded thyroid clonotypes with a frequency above 0.001 also appeared in blood, which suggests that blood repertoires may reflect the immune response in the thyroid. In cross-validation, the 13-signature model distinguished ophthalmopathy from stable hyperthyroidism with almost 90% sensitivity and nearly 82% specificity, and in the test set the corresponding values were around 80% and 75%. In validation, the model predicted ophthalmopathy progression with about 71% sensitivity and roughly 72% specificity; some 13 predicted patients were CT-confirmed with GO in a median of around 6 months.

The receptor's source is an adult man with Graves' ophthalmopathy. The receptor chain draws on TRBV7-2 and TRBJ2-7; TRBD1 is possibly the D segment (5 matching bases). The sequenced sample consisted of peripheral blood. The nucleotide sequence reads TGTGCCAGCAGCTTAAACCCGTCAGGGTACTACGAGCAGTACTTC. Its coded protein is CASSLNPSGYYEQYF.